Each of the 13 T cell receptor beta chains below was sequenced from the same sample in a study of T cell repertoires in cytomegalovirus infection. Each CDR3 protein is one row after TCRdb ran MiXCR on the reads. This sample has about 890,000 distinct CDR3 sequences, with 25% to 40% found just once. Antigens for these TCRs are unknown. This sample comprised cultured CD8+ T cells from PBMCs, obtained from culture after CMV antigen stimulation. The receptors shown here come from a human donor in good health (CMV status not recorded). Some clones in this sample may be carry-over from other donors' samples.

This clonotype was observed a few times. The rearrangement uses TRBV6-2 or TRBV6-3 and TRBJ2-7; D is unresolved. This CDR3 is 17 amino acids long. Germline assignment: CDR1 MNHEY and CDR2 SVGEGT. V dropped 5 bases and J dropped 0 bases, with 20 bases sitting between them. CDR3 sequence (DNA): TGTGCCAGCAGTCTAAGCCCTAGGGCGCCTAGCTCCTACGAGCAGTACGTC. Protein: CASSLSPRAPSSYEQYV.

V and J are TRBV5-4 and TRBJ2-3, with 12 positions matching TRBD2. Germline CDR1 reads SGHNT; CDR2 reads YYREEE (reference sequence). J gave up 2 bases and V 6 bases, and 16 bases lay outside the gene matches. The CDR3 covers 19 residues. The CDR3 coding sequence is TGTGCCAGCACCCTGGAACCCCTAGCGGGGGGGTCAATCACAGATACGCAGTATTTT. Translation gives CASTLEPLAGGSITDTQYF.

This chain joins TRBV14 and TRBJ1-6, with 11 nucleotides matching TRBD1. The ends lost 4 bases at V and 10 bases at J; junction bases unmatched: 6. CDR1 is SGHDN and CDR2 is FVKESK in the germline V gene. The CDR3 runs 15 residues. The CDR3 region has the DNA TGTGCCAGCAGCCCTGGACAGGGGGCAGGATCACCCCTCCACTTT. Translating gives CASSPGQGAGSPLHF.

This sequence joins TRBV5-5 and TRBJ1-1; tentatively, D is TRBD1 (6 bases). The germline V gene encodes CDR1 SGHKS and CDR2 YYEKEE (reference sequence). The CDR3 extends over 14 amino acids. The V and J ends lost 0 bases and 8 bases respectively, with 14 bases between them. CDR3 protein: CASSLATGIREAFF. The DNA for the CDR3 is TGTGCCAGCAGCTTGGCCACAGGGATCCGGGAAGCTTTCTTT.

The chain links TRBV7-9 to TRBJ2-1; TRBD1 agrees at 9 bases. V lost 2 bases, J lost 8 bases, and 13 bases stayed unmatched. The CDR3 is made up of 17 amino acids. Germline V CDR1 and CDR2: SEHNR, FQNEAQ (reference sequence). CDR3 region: CASSLRMRQGDEYEQFF. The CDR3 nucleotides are TGTGCCAGCAGCTTAAGGATGAGACAGGGGGACGAATATGAGCAGTTCTTC.

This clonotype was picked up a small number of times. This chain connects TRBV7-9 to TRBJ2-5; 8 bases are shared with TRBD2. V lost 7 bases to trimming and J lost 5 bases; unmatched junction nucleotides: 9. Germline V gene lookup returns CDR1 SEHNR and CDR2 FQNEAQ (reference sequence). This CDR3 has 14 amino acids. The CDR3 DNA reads TGTGCCAGCAACCCGGGAGGGAGTTGGGAGACCCAGTACTTC. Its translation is CASNPGGSWETQYF.

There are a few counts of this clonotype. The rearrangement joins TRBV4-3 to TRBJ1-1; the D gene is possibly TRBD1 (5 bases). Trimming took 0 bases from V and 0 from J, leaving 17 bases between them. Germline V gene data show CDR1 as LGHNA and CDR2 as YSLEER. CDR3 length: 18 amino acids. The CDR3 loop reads CASSQERGFTSMNTEAFF. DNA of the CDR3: TGCGCCAGCAGCCAAGAGCGGGGGTTCACCAGTATGAACACTGAAGCTTTCTTT.

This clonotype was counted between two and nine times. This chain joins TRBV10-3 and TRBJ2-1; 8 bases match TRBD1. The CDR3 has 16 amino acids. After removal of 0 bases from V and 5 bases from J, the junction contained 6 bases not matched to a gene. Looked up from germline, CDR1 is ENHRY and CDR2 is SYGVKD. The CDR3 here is CAISESWTGFDNEQFF. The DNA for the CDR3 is TGTGCCATCAGTGAGTCGTGGACAGGGTTCGACAATGAGCAGTTCTTC.

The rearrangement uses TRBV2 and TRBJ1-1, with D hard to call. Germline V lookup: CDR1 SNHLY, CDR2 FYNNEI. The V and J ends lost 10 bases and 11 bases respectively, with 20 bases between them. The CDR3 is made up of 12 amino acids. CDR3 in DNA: TGTGCCACACCCAACGGGCCTTTTAGGGCTTTCTTT. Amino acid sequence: CATPNGPFRAFF.

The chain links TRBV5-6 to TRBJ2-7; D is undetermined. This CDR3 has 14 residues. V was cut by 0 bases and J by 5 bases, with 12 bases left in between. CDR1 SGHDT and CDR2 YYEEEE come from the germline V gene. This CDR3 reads CASSLAARTHEQYV. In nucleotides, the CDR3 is TGTGCCAGCAGCTTGGCCGCCAGGACCCACGAGCAGTACGTC.

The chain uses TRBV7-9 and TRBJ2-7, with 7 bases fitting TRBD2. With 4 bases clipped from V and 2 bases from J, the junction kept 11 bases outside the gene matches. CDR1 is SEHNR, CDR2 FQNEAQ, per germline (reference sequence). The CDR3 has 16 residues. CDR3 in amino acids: CASSSVGGFLPYEQYF. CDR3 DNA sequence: TGTGCCAGCAGCTCAGTCGGGGGGTTCCTACCCTACGAGCAGTACTTC.

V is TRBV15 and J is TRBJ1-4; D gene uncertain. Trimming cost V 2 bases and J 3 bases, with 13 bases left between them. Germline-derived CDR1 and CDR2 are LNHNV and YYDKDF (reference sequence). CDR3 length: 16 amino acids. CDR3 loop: CATSRFRQNPNEKLFF. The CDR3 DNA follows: TGTGCCACCAGCAGATTCCGCCAAAACCCTAATGAAAAACTGTTTTTT.

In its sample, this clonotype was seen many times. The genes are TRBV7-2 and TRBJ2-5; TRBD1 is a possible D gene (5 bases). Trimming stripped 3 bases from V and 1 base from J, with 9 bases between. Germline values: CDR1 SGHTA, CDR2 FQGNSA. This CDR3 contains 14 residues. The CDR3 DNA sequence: TGTGCCAGCAGCTTCCCAGGGTTCCAAGAGACCCAGTACTTC. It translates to CASSFPGFQETQYF. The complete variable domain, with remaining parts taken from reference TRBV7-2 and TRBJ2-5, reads GAGVSQSPSNKVTEKGKDVELRCDPISGHTALYWYRQSLGQGLEFLIYFQGNSAPDKSGLPSDRFSAERTGGSVSTLTIQRTQQEDSAVYLCASSFPGFQETQYFGPGTRLLVL.